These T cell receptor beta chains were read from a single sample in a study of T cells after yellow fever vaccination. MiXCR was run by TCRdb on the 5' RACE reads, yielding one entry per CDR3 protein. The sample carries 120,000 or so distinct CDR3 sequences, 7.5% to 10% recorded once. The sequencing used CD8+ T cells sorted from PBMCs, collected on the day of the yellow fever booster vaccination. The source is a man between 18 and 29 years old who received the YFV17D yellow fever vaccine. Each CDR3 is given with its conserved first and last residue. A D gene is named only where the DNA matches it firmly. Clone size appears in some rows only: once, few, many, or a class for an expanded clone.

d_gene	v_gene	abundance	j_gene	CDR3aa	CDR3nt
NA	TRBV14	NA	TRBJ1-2	CASSLHGWSGYTF	TGTGCCAGCAGCCTCCACGGGTGGAGTGGCTACACCTTC
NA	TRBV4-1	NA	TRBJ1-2	CASSHTDPYGYTF	TGCGCCAGCAGCCATACGGACCCCTATGGCTACACCTTC
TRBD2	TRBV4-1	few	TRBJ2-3	CASSPDWGLGTDTQYF	TGCGCCAGCAGCCCTGATTGGGGACTAGGCACAGATACGCAGTATTTT
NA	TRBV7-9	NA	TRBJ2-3	CASKEDYSPTDTQYF	TGTGCCAGCAAAGAGGACTACTCTCCCACAGATACGCAGTATTTT
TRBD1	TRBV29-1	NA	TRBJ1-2	CSVGQPLGYTF	TGCAGCGTGGGACAGCCGTTGGGCTACACCTTC
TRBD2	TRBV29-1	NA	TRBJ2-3	CSVEGGITDTQYF	TGCAGCGTTGAGGGGGGGATAACAGATACGCAGTATTTT
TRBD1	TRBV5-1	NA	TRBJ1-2	CASSGQGTNYGYTF	TGCGCCAGCAGCGGACAGGGGACTAACTATGGCTACACCTTC
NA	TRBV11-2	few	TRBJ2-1	CASSLVRESYNEQFF	TGTGCCAGCAGCTTAGTCCGGGAGTCCTACAATGAGCAGTTCTTC
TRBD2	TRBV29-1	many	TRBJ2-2	CSVAGSGGLTGELFF	TGCAGCGTTGCGGGCAGCGGGGGGCTCACCGGGGAGCTGTTTTTT
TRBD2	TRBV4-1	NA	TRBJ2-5	CASSQDRVAGFQETQYF	TGCGCCAGCAGCCAAGATCGCGTAGCGGGGTTTCAAGAGACCCAGTACTTC
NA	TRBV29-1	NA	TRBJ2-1	CSVQPGPEQFF	TGCAGCGTCCAGCCGGGGCCTGAGCAGTTCTTC
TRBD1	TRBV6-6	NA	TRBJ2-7	CASSYTLIRQGYEQYF	TGTGCCAGCAGTTACACCCTAATCAGACAGGGTTACGAGCAGTACTTC
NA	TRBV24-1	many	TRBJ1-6	CATSDFSAPLHF	TGTGCCACCAGTGACTTTTCAGCACCCCTCCACTTT
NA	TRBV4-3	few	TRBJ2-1	CASSQVTGRDDEQFF	TGCGCCAGCAGCCAAGTAACCGGCAGGGACGATGAGCAGTTCTTC
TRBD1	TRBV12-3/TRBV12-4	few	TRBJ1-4	CASRPQGRSEKLFF	TGTGCCAGCAGACCACAGGGGAGGAGTGAAAAACTGTTTTTT
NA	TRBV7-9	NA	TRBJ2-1	CASSPTFSGSRFGNEQFF	TGTGCCAGCAGCCCGACGTTCTCAGGGAGCCGATTCGGAAATGAGCAGTTCTTC
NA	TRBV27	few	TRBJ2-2	CASYRGGELFF	TGTGCCAGCTACCGGGGCGGGGAGCTGTTTTTT
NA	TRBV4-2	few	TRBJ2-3	CASSPEGGGTDTQYF	TGTGCCAGCAGCCCTGAAGGGGGAGGCACAGATACGCAGTATTTT
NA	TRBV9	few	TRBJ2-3	CASSVAGRGADTQYF	TGTGCCAGCAGCGTAGCGGGCAGGGGGGCAGATACGCAGTATTTT
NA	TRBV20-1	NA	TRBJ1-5	CSARDRGNQPQHF	TGCAGTGCTAGAGACAGGGGCAATCAGCCCCAGCATTTT
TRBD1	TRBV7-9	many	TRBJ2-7	CASSARDSYEQYF	TGTGCCAGCAGCGCCCGGGACAGCTACGAGCAGTACTTC
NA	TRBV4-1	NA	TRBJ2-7	CASSQGGGEYEQYF	TGCGCCAGCAGCCAAGGGGGGGGCGAGTACGAGCAGTACTTC
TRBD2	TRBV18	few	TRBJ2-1	CASSPGLAGYNEQFF	TGTGCCAGCTCACCAGGGCTAGCGGGCTACAATGAGCAGTTCTTC
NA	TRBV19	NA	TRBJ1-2	CASSIWGFYGYTF	TGTGCCAGTAGTATTTGGGGGTTCTATGGCTACACCTTC
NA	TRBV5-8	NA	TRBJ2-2	CASSAFTTGDWNTGELFF	TGTGCCAGCAGCGCCTTTACGACCGGAGACTGGAACACCGGGGAGCTGTTTTTT
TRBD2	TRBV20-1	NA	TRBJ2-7	CSASPSGGPLEQYF	TGCAGTGCTAGTCCTAGCGGGGGGCCCCTGGAGCAGTACTTC
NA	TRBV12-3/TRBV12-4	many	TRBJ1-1	CASSLVVSEAFF	TGTGCCAGCAGTTTAGTAGTATCTGAAGCTTTCTTT
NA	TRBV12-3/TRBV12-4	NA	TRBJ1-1	CASSLRMKDGAFF	TGTGCCAGCAGTTTGAGGATGAAGGACGGAGCTTTCTTT
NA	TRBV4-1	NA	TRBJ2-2	CASSQATWGKNTGELFF	TGCGCCAGCAGCCAGGCCACATGGGGGAAGAACACCGGGGAGCTGTTTTTT
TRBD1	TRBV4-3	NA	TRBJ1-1	CASSQDGAGGTEAFF	TGCGCCAGCAGCCAAGATGGGGCAGGGGGTACTGAAGCTTTCTTT
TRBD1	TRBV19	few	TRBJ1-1	CACSTGGNTEAFF	TGTGCCTGTTCGACAGGGGGGAACACTGAAGCTTTCTTT
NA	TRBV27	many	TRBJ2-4	CASSSHTSAKNIQYF	TGTGCCAGCAGTAGTCACACCTCAGCCAAAAACATTCAGTACTTC
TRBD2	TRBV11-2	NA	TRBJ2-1	CASSSPTSGGRTEQFF	TGTGCCAGCAGCTCGCCTACTAGCGGGGGTCGTACGGAGCAGTTCTTC
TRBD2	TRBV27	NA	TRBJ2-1	CASRTELAGGNNEQFF	TGTGCCAGCAGAACCGAACTAGCGGGGGGAAACAATGAGCAGTTCTTC
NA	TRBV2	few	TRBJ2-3	CASSDIYTQYF	TGTGCCAGCAGTGACATTTATACGCAGTATTTT
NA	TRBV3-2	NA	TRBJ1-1	CASSQEAEKYTEAFF	TGTGCCAGCAGCCAAGAGGCGGAAAAGTACACTGAAGCTTTCTTT
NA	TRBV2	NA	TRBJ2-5	CASSEPNQETQYF	TGTGCCAGCAGTGAACCGAACCAAGAGACCCAGTACTTC
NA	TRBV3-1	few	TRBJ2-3	CASSEQPTTDTQYF	TGTGCCAGCAGCGAACAACCTACCACAGATACGCAGTATTTT
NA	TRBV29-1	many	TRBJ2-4	CSVDGQEDNIQYF	TGCAGCGTTGACGGGCAGGAGGACAACATTCAGTACTTC
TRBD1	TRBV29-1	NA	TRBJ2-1	CSVDRSGGSSSYNEQFF	TGCAGCGTTGATAGGTCAGGGGGCTCGAGCTCCTACAATGAGCAGTTCTTC
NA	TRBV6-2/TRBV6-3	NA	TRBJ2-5	CASSYSWGARRETQYF	TGTGCCAGCAGTTACTCGTGGGGGGCCCGGAGGGAGACCCAGTACTTC
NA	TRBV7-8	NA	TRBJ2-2	CASSLYSGGYTGELFF	TGTGCCAGCAGCTTATACTCCGGGGGTTACACCGGGGAGCTGTTTTTT
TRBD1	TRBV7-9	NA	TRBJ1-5	CASSRDRDPNQPQHF	TGTGCCAGCAGCAGGGACAGGGACCCCAATCAGCCCCAGCATTTT
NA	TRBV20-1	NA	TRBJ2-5	CSSDSQETQYF	TGCAGCTCGGACAGTCAAGAGACCCAGTACTTC
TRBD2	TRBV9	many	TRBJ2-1	CASSVGDLRGGYNEQFF	TGTGCCAGCAGCGTAGGAGATTTGCGGGGGGGCTACAATGAGCAGTTCTTC
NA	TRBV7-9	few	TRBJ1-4	CASSLARQAQGEKLFF	TGTGCCAGCAGCTTAGCGCGCCAGGCCCAGGGGGAAAAACTGTTTTTT